The present T cell receptor beta chain was sequenced within a study of T cell changes during pregnancy in multiple sclerosis. Assay: immunoSEQ multiplex PCR; the TCRdb copy retains only in-frame clones and omits some. The sample has around 41,000 clones, approximately 91% seen once; the top ten hold 1.4%. This TCR was recovered from a female donor with multiple sclerosis, enrolled in a pregnancy study. Sequenced input: PBMCs (not recorded whether the cells were cultured).

CDR3 protein: CASSSLGQTSEAFF. In DNA form, the CDR3 reads TGTGCCAGCTCAAGTCTGGGACAGACGTCTGAAGCTTTCTTT. The chain couples TRBV18 to TRBJ1-1; 7 bases agree with TRBD1. Germline CDR1 is KGHSH and CDR2 is LQKENI. The CDR3 runs to 14 residues. J gave up 6 bases and V 5 bases, and 9 bases lay outside the gene matches.